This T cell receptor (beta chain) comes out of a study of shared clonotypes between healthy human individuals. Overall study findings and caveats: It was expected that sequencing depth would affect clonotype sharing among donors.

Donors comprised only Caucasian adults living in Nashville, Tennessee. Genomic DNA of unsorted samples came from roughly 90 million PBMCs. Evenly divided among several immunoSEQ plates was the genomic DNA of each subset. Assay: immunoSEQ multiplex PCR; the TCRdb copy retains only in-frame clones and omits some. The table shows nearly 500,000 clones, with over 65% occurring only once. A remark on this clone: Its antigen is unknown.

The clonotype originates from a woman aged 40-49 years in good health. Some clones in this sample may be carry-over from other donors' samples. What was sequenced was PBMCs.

CDR3 in amino acids: CAWSQVPSYEQYF. CDR3 nucleotides: TGTGCCTGGAGTCAAGTGCCATCCTACGAGCAGTACTTC. This chain uses TRBV30 with TRBJ2-7; D is unresolved. The V end lost 2 bases, the J end lost 1 base, and 9 bases lay between the germline ends. Germline V lookup: CDR1 GTSNPN, CDR2 SVGIG (reference sequence). The CDR3 sequence is 13 residues long. The full variable domain, with the rest looked up from reference TRBV30 and TRBJ2-7, is SQTIHQWPATLVQPVGSPLSLECTVEGTSNPNLYWYRQAAGRGLQLLFYSVGIGQISSEVPQNLSASRPQDRQFILSSKKLLLSDSGFYLCAWSQVPSYEQYFGPGTRLTVT.